This is a list of T cell receptor beta chains from one sample in a study of regulatory T cells in long-lasting Graves disease. TCRdb itself ran the multiplex PCR reads through MiXCR, one entry per CDR3 protein. This sample has 550,000 to 650,000 distinct CDR3 sequences, with about 16% found just once. The same specimen was also included in a second study, on T cells in Graves' hyperthyroidism and ophthalmopathy.

The sample consisted of peripheral blood mononuclear cells (PBMCs), taken at new diagnosis, from a patient treated with antithyroid drugs. These receptors were taken from a man aged 18 to 35 with Graves disease. The CDR3 runs from the conserved cysteine through the conserved F or W. The D gene is left open where the match is weak. Size tells how often a clone was seen (once, few, many) or the class of an expanded clone, and some rows leave it out.

clone size: many; D gene: NA; J gene: TRBJ2-1; CDR3 length: 14; V gene: TRBV30; CDR3 protein: CAWVERSSYNEQFF; CDR3 DNA: TGTGCCTGGGTCGAGAGGAGCTCCTACAATGAGCAGTTCTTC
clone size: many; D gene: TRBD1; J gene: TRBJ2-7; CDR3 length: 16; V gene: TRBV11-1; CDR3 protein: CASSLVFGTAKYEQYF; CDR3 DNA: TGTGCCAGCAGCTTAGTGTTCGGGACAGCGAAATACGAGCAGTACTTC
clone size: many; D gene: TRBD2; J gene: TRBJ2-2; CDR3 length: 15; V gene: TRBV6-1; CDR3 protein: CASRLGLAASGELFF; CDR3 DNA: TGTGCCAGCAGGTTGGGACTAGCCGCGAGCGGGGAGCTGTTTTTT
clone size: NA; D gene: TRBD2; J gene: TRBJ2-7; CDR3 length: 14; V gene: TRBV20-1; CDR3 protein: CSASSGDYSYEQYF; CDR3 DNA: TGCAGTGCTAGCTCGGGGGACTACAGCTACGAGCAGTACTTC
clone size: NA; D gene: NA; J gene: TRBJ2-1; CDR3 length: 16; V gene: TRBV4-1; CDR3 protein: CASSQARPVRHNEQFF; CDR3 DNA: TGCGCCAGCAGCCAAGCCCGTCCGGTTAGACACAATGAGCAGTTCTTC
clone size: few; D gene: NA; J gene: TRBJ1-5; CDR3 length: 13; V gene: TRBV18; CDR3 protein: CASSPQSNQPQHF; CDR3 DNA: TGTGCCAGCTCACCGCAAAGCAATCAGCCCCAGCATTTT
clone size: many; D gene: NA; J gene: TRBJ2-5; CDR3 length: 14; V gene: TRBV11-2; CDR3 protein: CASSLELGRETQYF; CDR3 DNA: TGTGCCAGCAGCCTAGAGTTGGGTCGGGAGACCCAGTACTTC
clone size: NA; D gene: TRBD2; J gene: TRBJ2-3; CDR3 length: 14; V gene: TRBV11-2; CDR3 protein: CASSWGGSTDTQYF; CDR3 DNA: TGTGCCAGCAGCTGGGGGGGGAGCACAGATACGCAGTATTTT
clone size: many; D gene: NA; J gene: TRBJ2-7; CDR3 length: 14; V gene: TRBV2; CDR3 protein: CASSDGSVSYEQYF; CDR3 DNA: TGTGCCAGCAGTGATGGTAGCGTAAGCTACGAGCAGTACTTC
clone size: many; D gene: TRBD2; J gene: TRBJ2-5; CDR3 length: 13; V gene: TRBV20-1; CDR3 protein: CSPSSGRAETQYF; CDR3 DNA: TGCAGTCCCTCTAGCGGGAGGGCAGAGACCCAGTACTTC
clone size: many; D gene: NA; J gene: TRBJ2-7; CDR3 length: 13; V gene: TRBV7-9; CDR3 protein: CASSSSVGYEQYF; CDR3 DNA: TGTGCCAGCAGCTCTAGTGTAGGCTACGAGCAGTACTTC
clone size: NA; D gene: NA; J gene: TRBJ2-7; CDR3 length: 13; V gene: TRBV7-2; CDR3 protein: CASSLSQTYEQYF; CDR3 DNA: TGTGCCAGCAGCCTCAGTCAGACCTACGAGCAGTACTTC
clone size: few; D gene: NA; J gene: TRBJ2-1; CDR3 length: 14; V gene: TRBV7-2; CDR3 protein: CASRIGVSYNEQFF; CDR3 DNA: TGTGCCAGCAGGATCGGGGTATCCTACAATGAGCAGTTCTTC
clone size: NA; D gene: TRBD1; J gene: TRBJ2-7; CDR3 length: 17; V gene: TRBV7-9; CDR3 protein: CASSPRGGRGISYEQYF; CDR3 DNA: TGTGCCAGCAGCCCGCGAGGGGGCAGGGGAATTTCCTACGAGCAGTACTTC
clone size: NA; D gene: NA; J gene: TRBJ1-6; CDR3 length: 14; V gene: TRBV27; CDR3 protein: CASKDGSYNSPLHF; CDR3 DNA: TGTGCCAGCAAGGACGGTTCCTATAATTCACCCCTCCACTTT
clone size: few; D gene: TRBD2; J gene: TRBJ2-7; CDR3 length: 18; V gene: TRBV6-1; CDR3 protein: CASSEKGKSVAGVREQYF; CDR3 DNA: TGTGCCAGCAGTGAAAAGGGAAAATCGGTAGCGGGAGTGAGAGAGCAGTACTTC
clone size: NA; D gene: NA; J gene: TRBJ2-7; CDR3 length: 11; V gene: TRBV30; CDR3 protein: CAWSVPYEQYF; CDR3 DNA: TGTGCCTGGAGTGTCCCCTACGAGCAGTACTTC
clone size: NA; D gene: TRBD1; J gene: TRBJ1-4; CDR3 length: 15; V gene: TRBV28; CDR3 protein: CASQTGAASDEKLFF; CDR3 DNA: TGTGCCAGCCAGACAGGGGCCGCCTCAGATGAAAAACTGTTTTTT
clone size: many; D gene: NA; J gene: TRBJ1-5; CDR3 length: 16; V gene: TRBV28; CDR3 protein: CASSPLLASGNQPQHF; CDR3 DNA: TGTGCCAGCAGCCCCCTCCTAGCGTCGGGCAATCAGCCCCAGCATTTT
clone size: many; D gene: NA; J gene: TRBJ2-1; CDR3 length: 16; V gene: TRBV18; CDR3 protein: CASSHKPYSSYNEQFF; CDR3 DNA: TGTGCCAGCTCGCATAAACCGTACAGCTCCTACAATGAGCAGTTCTTC
clone size: few; D gene: TRBD2; J gene: TRBJ2-1; CDR3 length: 17; V gene: TRBV10-3; CDR3 protein: CAISESSDSGRVNEQFF; CDR3 DNA: TGTGCCATCAGTGAGTCGAGTGATAGCGGGAGGGTCAATGAGCAGTTCTTC
clone size: few; D gene: NA; J gene: TRBJ2-5; CDR3 length: 13; V gene: TRBV5-1; CDR3 protein: CATSDILGETQYF; CDR3 DNA: TGCGCCACCTCCGACATCCTCGGAGAGACCCAGTACTTC
clone size: many; D gene: NA; J gene: TRBJ2-5; CDR3 length: 14; V gene: TRBV13; CDR3 protein: CASSTSDMEETQYF; CDR3 DNA: TGTGCCAGCAGCACGTCGGACATGGAGGAGACCCAGTACTTC
clone size: few; D gene: NA; J gene: TRBJ2-7; CDR3 length: 15; V gene: TRBV3-1; CDR3 protein: CASSQGGGRSYEQYF; CDR3 DNA: TGTGCCAGCAGCCAAGGGGGGGGGCGCTCCTACGAGCAGTACTTC
clone size: many; D gene: NA; J gene: TRBJ1-5; CDR3 length: 17; V gene: TRBV2; CDR3 protein: CASSEALSDISNQPQHF; CDR3 DNA: TGTGCCAGCAGTGAAGCGCTCTCCGACATTAGCAATCAGCCCCAGCATTTT
clone size: many; D gene: TRBD1; J gene: TRBJ2-1; CDR3 length: 14; V gene: TRBV2; CDR3 protein: CASRRTGVDNEQFF; CDR3 DNA: TGTGCCAGCAGAAGGACAGGGGTGGACAATGAGCAGTTCTTC
clone size: few; D gene: TRBD2; J gene: TRBJ2-1; CDR3 length: 16; V gene: TRBV7-3; CDR3 protein: CASSPHSAGVGNEQFF; CDR3 DNA: TGTGCCAGCAGCCCCCATTCTGCGGGAGTTGGCAATGAGCAGTTCTTC
clone size: many; D gene: NA; J gene: TRBJ2-3; CDR3 length: 14; V gene: TRBV4-1; CDR3 protein: CASSQDGAGLTQYF; CDR3 DNA: TGCGCCAGCAGCCAAGACGGGGCGGGGTTAACGCAGTATTTT
clone size: few; D gene: NA; J gene: TRBJ2-7; CDR3 length: 14; V gene: TRBV28; CDR3 protein: CTSNLQGSSYEQYF; CDR3 DNA: TGTACCAGCAATCTACAGGGAAGCTCCTACGAGCAGTACTTC
clone size: many; D gene: NA; J gene: TRBJ2-7; CDR3 length: 15; V gene: TRBV15; CDR3 protein: CATSREPTALDEQYF; CDR3 DNA: TGTGCCACCAGCAGAGAACCCACCGCCCTGGACGAGCAGTACTTC
clone size: few; D gene: NA; J gene: TRBJ1-6; CDR3 length: 14; V gene: TRBV5-6; CDR3 protein: CASSLVAGRSPLHF; CDR3 DNA: TGTGCCAGCAGCTTGGTGGCAGGGAGGTCACCCCTCCACTTT
clone size: many; D gene: TRBD2; J gene: TRBJ2-3; CDR3 length: 14; V gene: TRBV12-3/TRBV12-4; CDR3 protein: CASSYLRESDTQYF; CDR3 DNA: TGTGCCAGCAGTTATTTGCGGGAGTCAGATACGCAGTATTTT
clone size: many; D gene: NA; J gene: TRBJ2-7; CDR3 length: 15; V gene: TRBV27; CDR3 protein: CASSFSGRPTYEQYF; CDR3 DNA: TGTGCCAGCAGTTTTTCGGGTCGACCTACCTACGAGCAGTACTTC
clone size: many; D gene: TRBD2; J gene: TRBJ2-4; CDR3 length: 15; V gene: TRBV5-6; CDR3 protein: CASSLWASGGSIQYF; CDR3 DNA: TGTGCCAGCAGCTTGTGGGCTAGCGGGGGAAGCATTCAGTACTTC
clone size: many; D gene: NA; J gene: TRBJ2-3; CDR3 length: 15; V gene: TRBV12-3/TRBV12-4; CDR3 protein: CASRPSSMGTDTQYF; CDR3 DNA: TGTGCCAGCAGGCCAAGTTCGATGGGGACAGATACGCAGTATTTT
clone size: many; D gene: NA; J gene: TRBJ2-7; CDR3 length: 14; V gene: TRBV7-9; CDR3 protein: CASSLAEDIYEQYF; CDR3 DNA: TGTGCCAGCAGCTTAGCGGAAGATATATACGAGCAGTACTTC
clone size: NA; D gene: TRBD2; J gene: TRBJ2-2; CDR3 length: 19; V gene: TRBV11-2; CDR3 protein: CASSPWTSGREGRTGELFF; CDR3 DNA: TGTGCCAGCAGCCCTTGGACTAGCGGGAGGGAGGGCCGGACCGGGGAGCTGTTTTTT
clone size: NA; D gene: TRBD1; J gene: TRBJ2-7; CDR3 length: 15; V gene: TRBV4-1; CDR3 protein: CASSPRTGAHYEQYF; CDR3 DNA: TGCGCCAGCAGCCCGCGGACAGGGGCCCACTACGAGCAGTACTTC
clone size: few; D gene: NA; J gene: TRBJ2-3; CDR3 length: 15; V gene: TRBV11-2; CDR3 protein: CASSLARHSMGTQYF; CDR3 DNA: TGTGCCAGCAGCTTAGCGCGGCACTCGATGGGTACGCAGTATTTT
clone size: once; D gene: TRBD2; J gene: TRBJ2-3; CDR3 length: 17; V gene: TRBV9; CDR3 protein: CASSVYSGSGGTDTQYF; CDR3 DNA: TGTGCCAGCAGCGTATATAGCGGGAGCGGAGGCACAGATACGCAGTATTTT
clone size: few; D gene: NA; J gene: TRBJ1-4; CDR3 length: 15; V gene: TRBV15; CDR3 protein: CATSRVGGLSEKLFF; CDR3 DNA: TGTGCCACCAGCAGAGTAGGGGGGTTGAGTGAAAAACTGTTTTTT
clone size: once; D gene: NA; J gene: TRBJ1-1; CDR3 length: 14; V gene: TRBV7-9; CDR3 protein: CASSFNSPNTEAFF; CDR3 DNA: TGTGCCAGCAGCTTCAACAGCCCGAACACTGAAGCTTTCTTT
clone size: few; D gene: NA; J gene: TRBJ1-1; CDR3 length: 13; V gene: TRBV5-6; CDR3 protein: CASRTGKGLKAFF; CDR3 DNA: TGTGCCAGCAGGACTGGGAAGGGACTTAAAGCTTTCTTT